A single T cell receptor beta chain is shown here with its context. The antigen is unknown. By UMI-labeled 5' RACE, the TCR beta libraries were made. TCRdb re-called the 5' RACE reads; one entry per CDR3 protein, DNA not given. The specimen's table records under 4,500 distinct CDR3 sequences. This sample was taken from a study of human CD8 memory T cell subsets. Study results and limitations: Similarly high diversity was seen in stem-like memory and precursor exhausted T cells, but not in effector memory cells.

CDR3 length equals 15 residues. Germline loops: CDR1 MNHEY, CDR2 SVGAGI. A negative magnetic separation step was used to enrich total CD8+ T cells. The chain carries TRBV6-5 and TRBJ2-1. The sequencing sample was made of CD8+ T cells from PBMCs. This receptor was taken from a human donor in good health. The CDR3 sequence is CASSTELSSYNEQFF.